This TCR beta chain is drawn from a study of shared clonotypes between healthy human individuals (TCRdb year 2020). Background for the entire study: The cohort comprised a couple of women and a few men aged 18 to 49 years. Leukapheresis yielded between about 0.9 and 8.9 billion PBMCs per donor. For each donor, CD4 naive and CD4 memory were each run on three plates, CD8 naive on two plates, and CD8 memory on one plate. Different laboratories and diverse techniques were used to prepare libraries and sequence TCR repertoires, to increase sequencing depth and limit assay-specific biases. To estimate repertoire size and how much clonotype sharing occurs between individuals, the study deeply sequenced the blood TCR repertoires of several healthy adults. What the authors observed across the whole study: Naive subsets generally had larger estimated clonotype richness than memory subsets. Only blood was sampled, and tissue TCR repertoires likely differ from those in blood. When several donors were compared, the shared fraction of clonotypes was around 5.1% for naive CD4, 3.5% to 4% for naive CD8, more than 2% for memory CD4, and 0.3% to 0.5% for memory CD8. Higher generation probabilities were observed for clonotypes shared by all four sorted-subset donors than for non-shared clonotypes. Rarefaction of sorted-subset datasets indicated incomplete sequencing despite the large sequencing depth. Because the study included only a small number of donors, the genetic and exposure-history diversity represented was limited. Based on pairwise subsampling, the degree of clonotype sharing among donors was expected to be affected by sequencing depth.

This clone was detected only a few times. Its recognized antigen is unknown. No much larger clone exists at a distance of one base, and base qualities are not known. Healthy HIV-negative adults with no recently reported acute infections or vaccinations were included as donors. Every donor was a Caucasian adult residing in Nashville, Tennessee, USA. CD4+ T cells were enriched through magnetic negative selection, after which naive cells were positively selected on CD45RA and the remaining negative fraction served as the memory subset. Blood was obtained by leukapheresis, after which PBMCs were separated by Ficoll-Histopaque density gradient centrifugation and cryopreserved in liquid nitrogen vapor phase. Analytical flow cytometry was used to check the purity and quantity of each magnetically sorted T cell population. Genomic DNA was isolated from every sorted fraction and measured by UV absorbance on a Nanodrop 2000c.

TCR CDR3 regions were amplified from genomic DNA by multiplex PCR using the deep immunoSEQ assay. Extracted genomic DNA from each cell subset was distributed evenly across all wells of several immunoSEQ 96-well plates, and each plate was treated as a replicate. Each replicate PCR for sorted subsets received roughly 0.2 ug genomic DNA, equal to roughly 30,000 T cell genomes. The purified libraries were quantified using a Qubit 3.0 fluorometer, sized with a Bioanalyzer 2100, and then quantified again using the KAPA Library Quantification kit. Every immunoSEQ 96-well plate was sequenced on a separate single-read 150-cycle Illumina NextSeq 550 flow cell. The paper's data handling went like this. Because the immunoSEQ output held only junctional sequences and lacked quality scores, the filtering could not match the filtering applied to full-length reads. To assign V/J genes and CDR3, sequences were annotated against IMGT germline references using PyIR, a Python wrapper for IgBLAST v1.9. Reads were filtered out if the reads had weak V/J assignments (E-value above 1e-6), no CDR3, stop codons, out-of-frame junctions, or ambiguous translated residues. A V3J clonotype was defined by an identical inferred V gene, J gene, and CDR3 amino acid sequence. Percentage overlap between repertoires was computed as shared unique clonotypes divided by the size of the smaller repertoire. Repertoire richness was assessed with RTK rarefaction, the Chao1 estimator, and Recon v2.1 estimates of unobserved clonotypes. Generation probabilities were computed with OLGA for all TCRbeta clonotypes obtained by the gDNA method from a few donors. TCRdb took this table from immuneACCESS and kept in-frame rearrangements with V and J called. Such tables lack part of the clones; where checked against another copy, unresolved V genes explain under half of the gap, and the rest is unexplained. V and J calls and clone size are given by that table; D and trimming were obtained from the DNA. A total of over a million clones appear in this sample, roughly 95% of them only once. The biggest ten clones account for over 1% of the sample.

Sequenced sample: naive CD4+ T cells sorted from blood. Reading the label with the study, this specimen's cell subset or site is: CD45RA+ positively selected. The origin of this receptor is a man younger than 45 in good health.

The sequence in DNA is TGTGCCAGCAGTGATTCACAGTACGGCTACACCTTC. The encoded protein is CASSDSQYGYTF. The V and J genes are TRBV2 and TRBJ1-2; the D gene remains uncertain. The trim is 3 bases for V and 8 bases for J, with a gap of 10 bases between the germline ends. There are 12 amino acids in the CDR3, from cysteine to phenylalanine inclusive. Left in the record is the CDR3 DNA by itself, 36 bases read in frame from the first base. CDR1 and CDR2 are read off the germline V gene as SNHLY and FYNNEI.